Following are 6 T cell receptor beta chains from one sample sequenced in a study of shared clonotypes between healthy human individuals. Clones were sequenced by immunoSEQ multiplex PCR, and TCRdb holds only the in-frame ones, with some missing. This sample yields some 1,900,000 clones, of which about 95% are seen a single time; less than 1.5% belongs to the top ten. Naive CD8 populations comprised CD45RO-negative cells positively selected for CCR7, excluding terminally differentiated effector memory CD45RA+ cells. Sequencing was carried out using naive CD8+ T cells sorted from blood. The receptors originated from a man in his late teens or twenties in good health.

The J gene is TRBJ1-2, the V gene TRBV6-5; the D is unclear. The germline gives CDR1 MNHEY, CDR2 SVGAGI. This CDR3 region has 11 residues. V shed 6 bases and J shed 4 bases, with 6 bases lying between them. CDR3 nucleotides: TGTGCCAGCAGAAGTATCTATGGCTACACCTTC. Residues: CASRSIYGYTF.

The J gene is TRBJ2-1, the V gene TRBV1; the table's D call, TRBD2, was not checked against the DNA. TRBV1 is given as a pseudogene. This CDR3 contains 12 residues. The CDR3: CTRPEGGNEQFF. The DNA of the CDR3 is TGCACCAGACCGGAAGGAGGCAATGAGCAGTTCTTC.

The chain recombines TRBV5-4 with TRBJ1-1, with D uncertain. With 3 bases removed from V and 1 base from J, the gap between germline ends came to 7 bases. From germline, CDR1 is SGHNT and CDR2 YYREEE (reference sequence). The CDR3 contains 13 residues. The CDR3 DNA is TGTGCCAGCAGCTCCGCGGGGAACACTGAAGCTTTCTTT. This gives the protein CASSSAGNTEAFF.

The chain is built from TRBV27 and TRBJ2-5; 12 bases align to TRBD2. V lost 5 bases and J lost 6; bases outside the gene matches: 7. The CDR3 runs 15 residues. The germline V gene encodes CDR1 MNHEY and CDR2 SMNVEV (reference sequence). CDR3 residues: CASSPTSGGIKTQYF. In DNA, the CDR3 is TGTGCCAGCAGTCCGACTAGCGGGGGAATCAAGACCCAGTACTTC.

Concerning this clone itself: Other DNA sequences within the sample encode an identical CDR3. J is TRBJ1-3 and V is TRBV28; no clear D gene. CDR1 MDHEN and CDR2 SYDVKM come from the germline V gene. V was shortened by 5 bases and J by 3 bases, with 11 bases between the two germline ends. CDR3 length equals 14 residues. Here the CDR3 reads CASSLLTGGNTIYF. The CDR3 nucleotides are TGTGCCAGCAGTCTTCTCACTGGTGGAAACACCATATATTTT.

CDR3 bases: TGTGCCAGCAGTACCCTGGGACAGGGTGATGAAAAACTGTTTTTT. It is translated as CASSTLGQGDEKLFF. The genes are TRBV27 and TRBJ1-4, with 9 bases lining up with TRBD1. This CDR3 has 15 amino acids. Germline CDR1 is MNHEY and CDR2 is SMNVEV (reference sequence). Losses at the gene ends were 5 bases for V and 6 bases for J; bases not matched to a gene: 7. The whole variable domain, remainder taken from reference TRBV27 and TRBJ1-4, is EAQVTQNPRYLITVTGKKLTVTCSQNMNHEYMSWYRQDPGLGLRQIYYSMNVEVTDKGDVPEGYKVSRKEKRNFPLILESPSPNQTSLYFCASSTLGQGDEKLFFGSGTQLSVL.